This TCR beta chain was documented in a study of CD8 T cells in ankylosing spondylitis. The CDR3 totals 15 residues. Germline V gene lookup returns CDR1 LNHNV and CDR2 YYDKDF (reference sequence). V was shortened by 1 base and J by 5 bases, with 15 bases between the two germline ends. This clonotype has just a few counts. What it recognizes is unknown. General observations from the study: Disease-associated clonotypes exhibited CD8+ identity and were relatively infrequent in peripheral blood. Matched synovial fluid from ankylosing spondylitis patients was reported to be enriched for disease-linked clones. What appeared characteristic of ankylosing spondylitis blood was a TCR beta motif of 7 or 8 highly homologous variants.

5'-RACE, quantitative and with molecular barcodes, yielded the TCR beta libraries. TCRdb redid the calling of the 5' RACE reads with MiXCR, one entry per CDR3 protein. This table has approximately 150,000 distinct CDR3 sequences, under 35% appearing once. The sample taken for sequencing was synovial fluid, either unsorted or a sorted T cell fraction (not recorded which). The TCR sequence derives from a male donor with ankylosing spondylitis. The chain uses TRBV15 and TRBJ2-7; D is possibly TRBD2 (6 bases). The CDR3 DNA reads as TGTGCCACCAGCAGAGTTCAGAGTAGCGGTGACGAGCAGTACTTC. This translates into CATSRVQSSGDEQYF.